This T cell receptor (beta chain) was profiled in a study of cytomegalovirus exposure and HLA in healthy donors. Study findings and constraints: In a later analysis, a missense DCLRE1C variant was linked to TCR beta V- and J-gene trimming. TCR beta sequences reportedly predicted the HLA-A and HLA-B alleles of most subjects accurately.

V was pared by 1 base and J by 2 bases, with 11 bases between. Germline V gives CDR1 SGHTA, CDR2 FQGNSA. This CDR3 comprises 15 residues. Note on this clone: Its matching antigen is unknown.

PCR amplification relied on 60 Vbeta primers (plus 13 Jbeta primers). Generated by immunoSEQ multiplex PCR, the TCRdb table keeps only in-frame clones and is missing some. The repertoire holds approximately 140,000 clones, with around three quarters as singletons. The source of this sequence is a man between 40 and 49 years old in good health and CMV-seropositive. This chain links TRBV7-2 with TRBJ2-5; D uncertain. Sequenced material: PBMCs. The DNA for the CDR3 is TGTGCCAGCAGCTTAGGCGGAAACCCACAAGAGACCCAGTACTTC. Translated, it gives CASSLGGNPQETQYF. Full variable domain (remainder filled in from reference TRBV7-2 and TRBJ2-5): GAGVSQSPSNKVTEKGKDVELRCDPISGHTALYWYRQSLGQGLEFLIYFQGNSAPDKSGLPSDRFSAERTGGSVSTLTIQRTQQEDSAVYLCASSLGGNPQETQYFGPGTRLLVL.